This entry lists 31 T cell receptor beta chains sequenced from one sample in a study. TCRdb itself ran the 5' RACE reads through MiXCR, one entry per CDR3 protein. The table lists fewer than 80,000 distinct CDR3 sequences, under 25% of them singletons. Sequenced material: memory CD4+ T cells sorted from a lymph node. The subset was: memory CD4+ T cells, CD4+CD45RO+CD25-. Receptor source: a female donor with breast cancer.

A remark on this clonotype: A junction boundary mismatches the germline segment, possibly from a read error. The genes are TRBV18 and TRBJ2-2; 9 bases line up with TRBD1. This CDR3 contains 16 residues. Germline V gives CDR1 KGHSH, CDR2 LQKENI. CDR3 bases: TGTGCCAGCTCACTTCCGGGACAGGGAGACACCGGGGAGCGGTTTTTT. Its protein product is CASSLPGQGDTGERFF.

This clonotype was recorded a few times. Compared with germline, one end of the junction differs, possibly owing to a read error. The CDR3 sequence: CSARGGSSHNEQFF. CDR3 sequence (DNA): TGCAGTGCTAGAGGTGGAAGCTCCCACAATGAGCAGTTCTTC. The rearrangement links TRBV20-1 to TRBJ2-1; the D is unclear. The germline CDR1 and CDR2 sequences are DFQATT and SNEGSKA (reference sequence). The CDR3 is made up of 14 amino acids.

There are many counts of this clonotype. This chain connects TRBV5-1 to TRBJ1-1; TRBD1 agrees at 8 bases. Germline V gene data show CDR1 as SGHRS and CDR2 as YFSETQ. The trim removed 2 bases at V and 0 bases at J, leaving 3 bases unmatched. This CDR3 contains 15 residues. CDR3 DNA: TGCGCCAGCAGCTTTGGGACAGGATTGAACACTGAAGCTTTCTTT. It yields the protein CASSFGTGLNTEAFF.

The chain employs TRBV10-3 and TRBJ2-2; D assignment may be TRBD1 or TRBD2 (6 bases each). V lost 6 bases to trimming and J lost 4 bases, with 9 bases between them. CDR1 and CDR2 from the germline V gene are ENHRY and SYGVKD. This CDR3 is 13 amino acids long. This CDR3 reads CAIRGGLTGELFF. The CDR3 bases are TGTGCCATCAGGGGGGGCCTCACCGGGGAGCTGTTTTTT.

This clonotype was observed a few times. CDR3 protein: CSSGGSYGYTF. CDR3 DNA: TGCAGCTCAGGCGGTAGCTATGGCTACACCTTC. The V gene is TRBV29-1, the J gene TRBJ1-2; no firm D call. V was pared by 8 bases and J by 4 bases, with 11 bases between. In germline, CDR1 is SQVTM, CDR2 ANQGSEA. This CDR3 is 11 amino acids long.

This clonotype was counted many times. The chain carries TRBV7-2 and TRBJ2-3; 7 bases map to TRBD1. Trimming removed 5 bases from V and 4 bases from J; junction bases left unmatched: 3. Germline V gene data show CDR1 as SGHTA and CDR2 as FQGNSA. The CDR3 consists of 13 residues. Written as DNA, the CDR3 is TGTGCCAGCAGCCCAGGGGGTTCAGATACGCAGTATTTT. This translates into CASSPGGSDTQYF. Together with reference TRBV7-2 and TRBJ2-3, the CDR3 gives the full variable domain: GAGVSQSPSNKVTEKGKDVELRCDPISGHTALYWYRQSLGQGLEFLIYFQGNSAPDKSGLPSDRFSAERTGGSVSTLTIQRTQQEDSAVYLCASSPGGSDTQYFGPGTRLTVL.

This clonotype was picked up many times. This sequence joins TRBV6-5 and TRBJ1-3; D remains ambiguous. The germline V and J ends were trimmed by 0 bases and 6 bases, with 9 bases remaining between them. This CDR3 comprises 14 residues. CDR1 is MNHEY and CDR2 is SVGAGI in the germline V gene. CDR3 DNA sequence: TGTGCCAGCAGTTACTCGATCACCGTAAACACCATATATTTT. Translation gives CASSYSITVNTIYF.

This clonotype was counted many times. The chain combines TRBV4-1 with TRBJ1-1, with unresolved D. The V and J ends lost 1 base and 1 base respectively, with 7 bases between them. The germline CDR1 and CDR2 sequences are MGHRA and YSYEKL. The CDR3 covers 14 residues. The CDR3 nucleotides read TGCGCCAGCAGCCAAGGCGGAAGGAACACTGAAGCTTTCTTT. Its translation: CASSQGGRNTEAFF.

The sample holds many counts of this clonotype. V is TRBV5-1 and J is TRBJ2-3; 9 nucleotides match TRBD1. V lost 0 bases, J lost 5 bases, and 4 bases stayed unmatched. Looked up from germline, CDR1 is SGHRS and CDR2 is YFSETQ. The CDR3 covers 15 residues. The CDR3 protein is CASSLEGTGRDTQYF. The CDR3 nucleotides are TGCGCCAGCAGCTTGGAGGGGACAGGGAGAGATACGCAGTATTTT.

The V call is TRBV7-2, the J call TRBJ2-5, with 7 bases identical to TRBD1. This CDR3 spans 14 amino acids. The germline V gene has CDR1 SGHTA and CDR2 FQGNSA. V lost 5 bases, J lost 3 bases, and 6 bases stayed unmatched. For the CDR3, the DNA is TGTGCCAGCAGCATAAGGACAGGTGAAGAGACCCAGTACTTC. Protein: CASSIRTGEETQYF.

This chain links TRBV5-1 with TRBJ2-7; D possibly matches TRBD1 or TRBD2 (5 bases each). The CDR3 sequence is 15 residues long. V dropped 4 bases and J dropped 0 bases, with 14 bases sitting between them. The germline V gene has CDR1 SGHRS and CDR2 YFSETQ. The CDR3 sequence is CASSDGTANSYEQYF. In DNA, the CDR3 is TGCGCCAGCAGCGACGGGACGGCTAACTCCTACGAGCAGTACTTC.

As to this clonotype: Since no conserved phenylalanine or tryptophan closes the CDR3, a read error is the likely cause. The chain joins TRBV11-3 to TRBJ2-2; 7 nucleotides line up with TRBD2. After removal of 6 bases from V and 4 bases from J, the junction contained 8 bases not matched to a gene. This CDR3 has 15 residues. Germline CDR1 reads SGHNT; CDR2 reads YENEEA. The CDR3 bases are TGTGCCAGCAGACCCCGGGAGCGGGGCACCGGGGAGCTGTTTCTT. Translating it yields CASRPRERGTGELFL.

The chain joins TRBV7-2 to TRBJ2-5; TRBD1 or TRBD2 may be the D gene (5 bases each). V was trimmed by 2 bases and J by 6 bases, leaving 16 bases between them. Germline CDR1 is SGHTA and CDR2 is FQGNSA. The CDR3 spans 15 residues. This CDR3 is CASSLTSRGPKTQYF. In nucleotides, the CDR3 is TGTGCCAGCAGCTTAACGTCCCGGGGCCCAAAGACCCAGTACTTC.

Concerning this clonotype: Germline and junction disagree at one end, which may indicate a read error. The rearrangement links TRBV25-1 to TRBJ2-3, with TRBD2 as a possible D gene (6 bases). Germline V lookup: CDR1 MGHDK, CDR2 SYGVNS. This CDR3 comprises 13 residues. The CDR3 DNA reads as TGTGCCAGCGCCAGTACTAGCACAGATGCGCAGTATTTT. Residues: CASASTSTDAQYF.

This sequence joins TRBV5-1 and TRBJ1-6; no clear D. The CDR3 runs to 16 residues. CDR1 and CDR2 from the germline V gene are SGHRS and YFSETQ. Trimming took off 7 bases at V and 0 bases at J, with 14 bases between the two ends. The CDR3 DNA reads as TGCGCCAGCCGACGAGAGTTAAGCTCCTATAATTCACCCCTCCACTTT. Its translation: CASRRELSSYNSPLHF. Supplemented by reference TRBV5-1 and TRBJ1-6, the full variable domain reads KAGVTQTPRYLIKTRGQQVTLSCSPISGHRSVSWYQQTPGQGLQFLFEYFSETQRNKGNFPGRFSGRQFSNSRSEMNVSTLELGDSALYLCASRRELSSYNSPLHFGNGTRLTVT.

This chain connects TRBV20-1 to TRBJ2-7, with TRBD2 identical over 10 bases. CDR3 size: 14 residues. V lost 5 bases, J lost 7 bases, and 11 bases stayed unmatched. Germline V gene lookup returns CDR1 DFQATT and CDR2 SNEGSKA (reference sequence). The CDR3 here is CSAGALAGEREQYF. CDR3 in DNA: TGCAGTGCTGGGGCCCTAGCGGGAGAACGGGAGCAGTACTTC.

Worth noting for this clonotype: This could be a read error, since a much larger clone is one nucleotide away. This chain connects TRBV7-8 to TRBJ2-5; a possible D gene is TRBD2 (6 bases). Germline values: CDR1 SGHVS, CDR2 FQNEAQ. This CDR3 is 15 amino acids long. Trimming pared 0 bases from V and 5 bases from J, leaving 13 bases between. The CDR3 here is CASSLACSGGETQYF. In nucleotides, the CDR3 is TGTGCCAGCAGCTTAGCGTGTAGCGGAGGGGAGACCCAGTACTTC. The variable domain in full, with the rest retrieved from reference TRBV7-8 and TRBJ2-5, is GAGVSQSPRYKVAKRGQDVALRCDPISGHVSLFWYQQALGQGPEFLTYFQNEAQLDKSGLPSDRFFAERPEGSVSTLKIQRTQQEDSAVYLCASSLACSGGETQYFGPGTRLLVL.

This chain links TRBV7-9 with TRBJ1-1; D is perhaps TRBD1 (5 bases). The CDR3 is 12 amino acids. Germline assignment: CDR1 SEHNR and CDR2 FQNEAQ (reference sequence). V was cut by 10 bases and J by 1 base, with 10 bases left in between. CDR3 nucleotide sequence: TGTGCCACCTCAGGGAAGAACACTGAAGCTTTCTTT. Protein sequence: CATSGKNTEAFF.

V usage is TRBV2 and J usage is TRBJ2-5; no clear D gene. Germline V gene sequence: CDR1 SNHLY, CDR2 FYNNEI. Trimming took 6 bases from V and 5 from J, leaving 4 bases between them. The CDR3 is made up of 10 amino acids. The CDR3 loop is CASRRETQYF. Here the CDR3 DNA reads TGTGCCAGCAGAAGGGAGACCCAGTACTTC.

This clonotype has ten or more counts. The genes are TRBV4-3 and TRBJ2-2, with 8 bases aligning to TRBD2. This CDR3 spans 16 amino acids. Germline CDR1 LGHNA, CDR2 YSLEER. V shed 1 base, J shed 5 bases, and the junction held 6 bases outside the gene matches. CDR3: CASSQAHGTRTGELFF. Here the CDR3 DNA reads TGCGCCAGCAGCCAAGCACACGGGACTAGGACCGGGGAGCTGTTTTTT.

Comment on this clonotype: One end of the junction is discordant with germline, which a read error may explain. This chain uses TRBV20-1 with TRBJ1-5; possibly TRBD1 for D (5 bases). CDR1 and CDR2 from the germline V gene are DFQATT and SNEGSKA (reference sequence). The CDR3 contains 14 residues. CDR3 in amino acids: CSARVRGPNQPQHF. In DNA form, the CDR3 reads TGTAGTGCTAGAGTACGGGGCCCGAATCAGCCCCAGCATTTT.

This clonotype was observed a handful of times. This chain connects TRBV7-6 to TRBJ2-5; D is unclear. This CDR3 is 13 amino acids long. Per the germline V gene, CDR1 is SGHVS and CDR2 is FNYEAQ. With 5 bases removed from V and 5 bases from J, the gap between germline ends came to 12 bases. Here the CDR3 DNA reads TGTGCCAGCAGCCGGCTAGTTGGGGAGACCCAGTACTTC. It translates to CASSRLVGETQYF.

This sequence joins TRBV9 and TRBJ2-1, with TRBD2 as a possible D gene (5 bases). Germline V gives CDR1 SGDLS, CDR2 YYNGEE. CDR3 length equals 12 residues. The V end was cut by 4 bases, the J end by 12 bases, with 14 bases between. The CDR3 nucleotides are TGTGCCAGCAGCTCGGGGATCCGTGGGCAGTTCTTC. Its translation is CASSSGIRGQFF.

This clonotype was observed a few times. The CDR3 is CASSYTGEDTQYF. CDR3 nucleotides: TGTGCCAGCAGCTATACAGGGGAGGATACGCAGTATTTT. The rearrangement links TRBV11-2 to TRBJ2-3; TRBD1 matches 7 bases. CDR1 is SGHAT and CDR2 is FQNNGV in the germline V gene. The CDR3 has 13 residues. Trimming at V came to 4 bases and at J to 6 bases, leaving 4 bases not matched to a gene. The entire variable domain, with the rest obtained from reference TRBV11-2 and TRBJ2-3, is as follows: EAGVAQSPRYKIIEKRQSVAFWCNPISGHATLYWYQQILGQGPKLLIQFQNNGVVDDSQLPKDRFSAERLKGVDSTLKIQPAKLEDSAVYLCASSYTGEDTQYFGPGTRLTVL.

V gene TRBV6-5 combines with J gene TRBJ1-1; possible D gene TRBD1, 6 bases. Trimming pared 6 bases from V and 5 bases from J, leaving 16 bases between. This CDR3 comprises 14 residues. The germline gives CDR1 MNHEY, CDR2 SVGAGI. The CDR3 protein is CASREGVGWTEAFF. The CDR3 nucleotides read TGTGCCAGCAGAGAGGGGGTGGGTTGGACTGAAGCTTTCTTT.

Regarding this clonotype: With a much larger clone just one base away, this may be a read error. The chain carries TRBV5-1 and TRBJ1-3, with TRBD1 matching 7 bases. There are 16 residues in the CDR3. CDR1 is SGHRS, CDR2 YFSETQ, per germline. CDR3 sequence (DNA): TGCGCCAGCAGCTTCCGGGACAGCGGCTCTGGAGACACCATATATTTT. This translates into CASSFRDSGSGDTIYF.

The V and J genes are TRBV7-2 and TRBJ2-5; D may be TRBD2 (6 bases). CDR3 length equals 13 residues. V was pared by 3 bases and J by 9 bases, with 14 bases between. Germline CDR1 and CDR2: SGHTA and FQGNSA. The CDR3 sequence: CASSLDPGLAQYF. For the CDR3, the DNA is TGTGCCAGCAGCTTGGACCCGGGACTGGCCCAGTACTTC.

This clonotype showed up many times. The chain uses TRBV6-5 and TRBJ2-2; D is perhaps TRBD1 (5 bases). Germline V gives CDR1 MNHEY, CDR2 SVGAGI. The V gene lost 6 bases and the J gene lost 4 bases, with 18 bases spanning the gap. This CDR3 spans 16 amino acids. The CDR3 is CASSRKGQASTGELFF. In DNA form, the CDR3 reads TGTGCCAGCAGCCGAAAAGGACAAGCCAGCACCGGGGAGCTGTTTTTT.

The table lists this clonotype with many counts. The J gene is TRBJ1-4, the V gene TRBV5-1; D ambiguous. Germline V gives CDR1 SGHRS, CDR2 YFSETQ. The CDR3 is 15 residues long. The V and J ends lost 2 bases and 6 bases respectively, with 14 bases between them. This CDR3 reads CASSFGTDFDEKLFF. The CDR3 DNA reads as TGCGCCAGCAGCTTTGGAACAGATTTTGATGAAAAACTGTTTTTT.

The chain recombines TRBV5-1 with TRBJ2-6; D gene ambiguous. Trimming took 3 bases from V and 0 from J, leaving 13 bases between them. The CDR3 loop spans 17 amino acids. Germline V gives CDR1 SGHRS, CDR2 YFSETQ. The CDR3 is CASSYQAPSSGANVLTF. The DNA of the CDR3 is TGCGCCAGCAGCTACCAGGCCCCTAGCTCTGGGGCCAACGTCCTGACTTTC.

For this clonotype: The junction departs from the called germline gene at one end, perhaps through a read error. V usage is TRBV20-1 and J usage is TRBJ1-1; D gene unclear. CDR1 and CDR2 from the germline V gene are DFQATT and SNEGSKA (reference sequence). This CDR3 spans 14 amino acids. As DNA, the CDR3 is TGCAGTGCTAGAGGAGCGGTACTGAACGCTGAAGCCTTCTTT. Translated, it gives CSARGAVLNAEAFF.